This record covers a single T cell receptor (beta chain). The antigen is unknown. TCRdb ran MiXCR on the reads and lists one entry per CDR3 protein. The sample has under 85,000 distinct CDR3 sequences, roughly 50% seen once. This sample was taken from a study of type 1 regulatory T cells. At the level of the study: An in vitro protocol generated T-allo10, a Tr1-enriched, alloantigen-specific CD4 T cell product. Study outcomes and limitations: Tr1 cells had a more restricted TCR repertoire than non-Tr1 cells.

The V gene lost 3 bases and the J gene lost 0 bases, with 12 bases spanning the gap. The CDR3 runs 15 residues. Germline V gene data show CDR1 as SEHNR and CDR2 as FQNEAQ (reference sequence). The chain is built from TRBV7-9 and TRBJ2-7; D possibly matches TRBD1 or TRBD2 (5 bases each). This TCR came from a human donor in good health. The material sequenced was cultured non-Tr1 T cells, either the whole culture or a sorted T cell fraction (not recorded which). Here the CDR3 reads CASSLSGRGSYEQYF. CDR3 bases: TGTGCCAGCAGCTTGTCGGGACGGGGCTCCTACGAGCAGTACTTC. The full variable domain, completed using reference TRBV7-9 and TRBJ2-7, is DTGVSQNPRHKITKRGQNVTFRCDPISEHNRLYWYRQTLGQGPEFLTYFQNEAQLEKSRLLSDRFSAERPKGSFSTLEIQRTEQGDSAMYLCASSLSGRGSYEQYFGPGTRLTVT.